This TCR beta chain originates from a study of regulatory T cells in long-lasting Graves disease. The table lists this clonotype with a few counts. Its antigen is as yet unknown. Study results and caveats: Persistent disease exhibited a predilection for TRBV28, TRBJ1-2 and TRBJ2-5.

Specified time point: newly diagnosed GD, antithyroid drugs for less than 3 months. The TCR library used RNA extracted from PBMCs. With V trimmed by 6 bases and J by 5 bases, 8 bases remained unmatched. This CDR3 region has 14 residues. Germline V CDR1 and CDR2: KGHSH, LQKENI. Library construction for TCR beta used iRepertoire HTBI primers and Arm-PCR of CDR3 regions. TCRdb reprocessed the multiplex PCR reads with MiXCR, giving one entry per CDR3 protein. The sample has 400,000 to 450,000 distinct CDR3 sequences; 16% are singletons. The same specimen was also included in a second study, on T cells in Graves' hyperthyroidism and ophthalmopathy. Per that paper: Patients counted as stable if ophthalmopathy did not develop within 18 months.

The chain links TRBV18 to TRBJ1-1; 8 bases agree with TRBD1. The sequence was obtained from a woman in her twenties or thirties with Graves disease. The material was peripheral blood mononuclear cells (PBMCs), obtained at new diagnosis, from a patient treated with antithyroid drugs. CDR3 region: CASSLGTGQTEAFF. CDR3 nucleotide sequence: TGTGCCAGCTCCCTCGGGACAGGCCAAACTGAAGCTTTCTTT.